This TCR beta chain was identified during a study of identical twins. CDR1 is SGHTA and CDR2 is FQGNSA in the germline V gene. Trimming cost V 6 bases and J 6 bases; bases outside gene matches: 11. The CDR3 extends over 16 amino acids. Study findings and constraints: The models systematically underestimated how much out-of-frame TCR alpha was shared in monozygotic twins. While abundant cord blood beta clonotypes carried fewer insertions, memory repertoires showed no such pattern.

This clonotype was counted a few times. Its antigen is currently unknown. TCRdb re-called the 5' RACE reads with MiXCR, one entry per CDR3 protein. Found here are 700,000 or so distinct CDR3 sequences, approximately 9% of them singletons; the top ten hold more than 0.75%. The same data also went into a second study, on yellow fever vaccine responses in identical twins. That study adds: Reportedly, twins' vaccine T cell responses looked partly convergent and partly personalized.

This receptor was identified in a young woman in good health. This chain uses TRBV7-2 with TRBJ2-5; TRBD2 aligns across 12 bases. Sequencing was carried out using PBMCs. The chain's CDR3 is CASSTYRLAGVKTQYF. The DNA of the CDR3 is TGTGCCAGCAGTACATATCGACTAGCGGGAGTTAAGACCCAGTACTTC.